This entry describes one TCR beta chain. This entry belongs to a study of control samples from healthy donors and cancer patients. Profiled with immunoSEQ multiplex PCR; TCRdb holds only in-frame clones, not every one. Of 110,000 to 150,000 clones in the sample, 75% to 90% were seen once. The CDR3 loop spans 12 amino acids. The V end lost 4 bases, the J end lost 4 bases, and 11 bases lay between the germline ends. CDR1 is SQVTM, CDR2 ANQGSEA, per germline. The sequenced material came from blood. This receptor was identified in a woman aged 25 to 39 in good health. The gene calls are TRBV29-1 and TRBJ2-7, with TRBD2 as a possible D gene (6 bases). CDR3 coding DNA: TGCAGCGTTGTGGAGGGTTCTTACGAGCAGTACTTC. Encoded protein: CSVVEGSYEQYF.